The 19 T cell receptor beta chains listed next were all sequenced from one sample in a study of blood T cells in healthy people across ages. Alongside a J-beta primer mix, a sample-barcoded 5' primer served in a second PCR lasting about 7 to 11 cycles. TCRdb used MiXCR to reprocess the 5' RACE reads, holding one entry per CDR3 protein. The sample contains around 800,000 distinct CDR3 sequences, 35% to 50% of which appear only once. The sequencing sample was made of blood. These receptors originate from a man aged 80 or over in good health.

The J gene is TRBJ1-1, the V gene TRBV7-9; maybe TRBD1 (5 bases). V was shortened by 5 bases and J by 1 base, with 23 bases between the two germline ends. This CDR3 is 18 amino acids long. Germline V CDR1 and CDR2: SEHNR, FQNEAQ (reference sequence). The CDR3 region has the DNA TGTGCCAGCAGCCAATCGGGGGTCGGTCTATCCGCGAACACTGAAGCTTTCTTT. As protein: CASSQSGVGLSANTEAFF.

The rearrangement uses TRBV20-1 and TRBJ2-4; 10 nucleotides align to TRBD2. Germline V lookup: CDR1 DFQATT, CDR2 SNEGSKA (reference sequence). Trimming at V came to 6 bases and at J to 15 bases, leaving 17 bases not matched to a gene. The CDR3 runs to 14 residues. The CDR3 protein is CSANSGRALGERYF. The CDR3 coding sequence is TGCAGTGCAAACAGCGGGAGGGCTTTGGGCGAGCGGTACTTC.

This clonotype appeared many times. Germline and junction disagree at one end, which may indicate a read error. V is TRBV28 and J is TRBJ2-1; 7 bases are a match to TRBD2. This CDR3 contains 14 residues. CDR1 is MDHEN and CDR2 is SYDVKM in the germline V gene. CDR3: CASREGGSYNEQFF. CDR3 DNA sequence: TGCGCCAGCAGGGAGGGTGGTTCCTACAATGAGCAGTTCTTC.

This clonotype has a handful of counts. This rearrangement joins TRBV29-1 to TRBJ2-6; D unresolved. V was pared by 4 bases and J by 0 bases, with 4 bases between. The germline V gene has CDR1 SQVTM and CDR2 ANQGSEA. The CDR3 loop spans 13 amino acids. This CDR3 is CSVGASGANVLTF. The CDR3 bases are TGCAGCGTTGGGGCCTCTGGGGCCAACGTCCTGACTTTC.

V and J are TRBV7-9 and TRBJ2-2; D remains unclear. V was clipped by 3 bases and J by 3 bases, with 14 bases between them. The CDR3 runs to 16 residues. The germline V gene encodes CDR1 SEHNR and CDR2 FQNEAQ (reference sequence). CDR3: CASSFTEVDHTGELFF. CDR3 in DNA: TGTGCCAGCAGCTTCACTGAGGTGGATCACACCGGGGAGCTGTTTTTT.

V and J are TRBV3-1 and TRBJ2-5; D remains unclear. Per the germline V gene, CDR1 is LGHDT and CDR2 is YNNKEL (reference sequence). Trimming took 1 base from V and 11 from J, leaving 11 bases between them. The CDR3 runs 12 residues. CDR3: CASSQGSSEQYF. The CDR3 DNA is TGTGCCAGCAGCCAAGGATCGAGTGAGCAGTACTTC.

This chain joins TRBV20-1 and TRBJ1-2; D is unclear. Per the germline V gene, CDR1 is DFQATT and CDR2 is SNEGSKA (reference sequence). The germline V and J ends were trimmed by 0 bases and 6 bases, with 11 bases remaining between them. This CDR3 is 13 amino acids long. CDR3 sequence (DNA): TGCAGTGCTAGAGATCAGTCTGGGCATGGCTACACCTTC. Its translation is CSARDQSGHGYTF.

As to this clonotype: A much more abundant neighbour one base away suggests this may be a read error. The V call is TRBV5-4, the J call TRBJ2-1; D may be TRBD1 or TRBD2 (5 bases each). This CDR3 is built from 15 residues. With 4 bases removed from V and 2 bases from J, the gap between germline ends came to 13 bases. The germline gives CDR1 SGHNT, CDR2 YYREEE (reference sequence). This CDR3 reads CASSPTVTTYNEQFF. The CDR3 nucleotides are TGTGCCAGCAGCCCGACAGTGACTACCTACAATGAGCAGTTCTTC. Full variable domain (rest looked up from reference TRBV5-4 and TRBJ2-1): ETGVTQSPTHLIKTRGQQVTLRCSSQSGHNTVSWYQQALGQGPQFIFQYYREEENGRGNFPPRFSGLQFPNYSSELNVNALELDDSALYLCASSPTVTTYNEQFFGPGTRLTVL.

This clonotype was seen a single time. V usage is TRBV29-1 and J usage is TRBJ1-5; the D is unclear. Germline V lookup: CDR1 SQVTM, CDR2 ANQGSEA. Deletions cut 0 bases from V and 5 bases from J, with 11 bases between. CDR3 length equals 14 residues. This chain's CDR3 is CSVEDTGSDQPQHF. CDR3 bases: TGCAGCGTTGAAGATACCGGGAGCGATCAGCCCCAGCATTTT. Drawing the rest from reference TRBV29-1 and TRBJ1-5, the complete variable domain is SAVISQKPSRDICQRGTSLTIQCQVDSQVTMMFWYRQQPGQSLTLIATANQGSEATYESGFVIDKFPISRPNLTFSTLTVSNMSPEDSSIYLCSVEDTGSDQPQHFGDGTRLSIL.

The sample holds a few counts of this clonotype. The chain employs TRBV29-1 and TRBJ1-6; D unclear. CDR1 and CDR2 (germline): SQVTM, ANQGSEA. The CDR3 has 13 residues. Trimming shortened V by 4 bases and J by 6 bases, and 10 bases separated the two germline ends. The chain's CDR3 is CSVASQPNSPLHF. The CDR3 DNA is TGCAGCGTTGCCAGCCAGCCTAATTCACCCCTCCACTTT.

In DNA, the CDR3 is TGCGCCAGCAGCTCCCAACCCCAGGAGACCCAGTACTTC. Residues: CASSSQPQETQYF. The chain recombines TRBV5-1 with TRBJ2-5; D ambiguous. The length of the CDR3 is 13 residues. Germline CDR1 is SGHRS and CDR2 is YFSETQ. Trimming pared 3 bases from V and 5 bases from J, leaving 11 bases between.

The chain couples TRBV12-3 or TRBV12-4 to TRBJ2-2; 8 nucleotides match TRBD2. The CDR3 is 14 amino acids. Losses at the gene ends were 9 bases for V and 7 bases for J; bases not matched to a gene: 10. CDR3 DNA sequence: TGTGCCAGTAGCGGGATCCCCGATGGCGGGGAGCTGTTTTTT. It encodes CASSGIPDGGELFF.

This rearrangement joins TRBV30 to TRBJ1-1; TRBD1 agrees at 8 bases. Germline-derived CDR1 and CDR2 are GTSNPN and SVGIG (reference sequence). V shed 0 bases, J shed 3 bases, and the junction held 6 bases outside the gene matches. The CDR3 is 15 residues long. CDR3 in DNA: TGTGCCTGGAGTGTACGGACAGGGTTGGACACTGAAGCTTTCTTT. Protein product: CAWSVRTGLDTEAFF.

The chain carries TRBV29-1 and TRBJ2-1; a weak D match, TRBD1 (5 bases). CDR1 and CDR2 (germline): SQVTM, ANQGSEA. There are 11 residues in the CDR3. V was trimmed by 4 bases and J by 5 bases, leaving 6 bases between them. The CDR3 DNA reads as TGCAGCGTTGCAGGGAACAATGAGCAGTTCTTC. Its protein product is CSVAGNNEQFF.

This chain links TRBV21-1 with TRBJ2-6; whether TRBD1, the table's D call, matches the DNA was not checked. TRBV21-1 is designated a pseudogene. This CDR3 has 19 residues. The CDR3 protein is CASSKGPGTILSGANVLTF. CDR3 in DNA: TGTGCCAGCAGCAAAGGGCCGGGAACCATTCTCTCTGGGGCCAACGTCCTGACTTTC.

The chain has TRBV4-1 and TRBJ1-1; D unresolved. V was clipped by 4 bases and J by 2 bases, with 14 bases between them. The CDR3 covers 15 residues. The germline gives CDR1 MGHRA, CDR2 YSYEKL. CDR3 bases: TGCGCCAGCAGCCTACAAGACACCGGAAACACTGAAGCTTTCTTT. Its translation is CASSLQDTGNTEAFF.

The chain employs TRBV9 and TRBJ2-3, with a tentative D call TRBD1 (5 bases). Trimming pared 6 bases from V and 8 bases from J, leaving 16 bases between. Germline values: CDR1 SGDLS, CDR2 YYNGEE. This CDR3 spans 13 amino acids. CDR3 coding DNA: TGTGCCAGCAACACGCTCCAGGGTACTACGCAGTATTTT. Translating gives CASNTLQGTTQYF.

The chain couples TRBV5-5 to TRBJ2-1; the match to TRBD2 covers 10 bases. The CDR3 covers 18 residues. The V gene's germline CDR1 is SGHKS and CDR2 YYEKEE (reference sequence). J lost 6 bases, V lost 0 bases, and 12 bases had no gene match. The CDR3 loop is CASSLGVLAGELGNEQFF. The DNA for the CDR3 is TGTGCCAGCAGCTTGGGTGTTCTAGCGGGGGAGTTAGGCAATGAGCAGTTCTTC.

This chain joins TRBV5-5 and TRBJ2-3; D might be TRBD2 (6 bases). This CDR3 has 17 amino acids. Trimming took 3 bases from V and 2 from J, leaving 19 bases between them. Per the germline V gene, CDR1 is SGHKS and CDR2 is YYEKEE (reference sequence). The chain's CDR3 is CASSWRGSTELTDTQYF. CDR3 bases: TGTGCCAGCAGCTGGAGGGGTTCGACTGAACTCACAGATACGCAGTATTTT.